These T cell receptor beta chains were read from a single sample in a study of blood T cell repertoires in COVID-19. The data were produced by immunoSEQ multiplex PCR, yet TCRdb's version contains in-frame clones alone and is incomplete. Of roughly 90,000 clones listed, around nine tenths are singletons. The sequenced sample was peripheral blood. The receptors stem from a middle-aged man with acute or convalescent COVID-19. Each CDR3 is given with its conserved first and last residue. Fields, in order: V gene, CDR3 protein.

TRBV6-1	CASSEAGRGGTSKNIQYF
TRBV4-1	CASSQQDNYGYTF
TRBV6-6	CASSQKLGLNYGYTF
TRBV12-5	CACWAQSTDTQYF
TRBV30	CAWIRDRGRWGNYGYTF
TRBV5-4	CASSWLVGGVPETQYF
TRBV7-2	CASSLTGRAFF
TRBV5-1	CASGGTSDPQETQYF
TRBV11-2	CASSLSSTTTGELFF
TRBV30	CAWSRKTGTYEQYF
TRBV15	CATSRDRVEFNQPQHF
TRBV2	CASMDRLAGYEQFF
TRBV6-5	CASSLGGGFGEQYF
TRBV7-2	CASSFRLGLETQYF